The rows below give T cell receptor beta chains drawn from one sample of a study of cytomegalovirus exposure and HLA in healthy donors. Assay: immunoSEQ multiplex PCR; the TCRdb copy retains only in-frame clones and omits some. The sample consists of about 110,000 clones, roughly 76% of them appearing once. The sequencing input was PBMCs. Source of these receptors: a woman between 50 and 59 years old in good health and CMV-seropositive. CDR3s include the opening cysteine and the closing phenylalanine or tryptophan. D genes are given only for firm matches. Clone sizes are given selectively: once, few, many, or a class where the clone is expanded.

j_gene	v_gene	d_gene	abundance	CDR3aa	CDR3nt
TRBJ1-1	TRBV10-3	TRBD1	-	CAISPSTGLNTEAFF	TGTGCCATCAGTCCGTCGACAGGGCTGAACACTGAAGCTTTCTTT
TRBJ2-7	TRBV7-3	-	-	CASSLVAGNSYEQYF	TGTGCCAGCAGCTTGGTGGCAGGGAACTCCTACGAGCAGTACTTC
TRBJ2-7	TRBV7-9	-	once	CASRLGPYEQYF	TGTGCCAGCAGATTGGGCCCCTACGAGCAGTACTTC
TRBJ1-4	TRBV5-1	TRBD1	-	CASSAVQGSNEKLFF	TGCGCCAGCAGCGCGGTACAGGGGTCTAATGAAAAACTGTTTTTT
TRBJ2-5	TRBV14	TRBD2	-	CASSQDLRLAGRETQYF	TGTGCCAGCAGCCAAGATCTTCGACTAGCGGGGAGAGAGACCCAGTACTTC
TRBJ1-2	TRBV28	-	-	CASSSGDGGYTF	TGTGCCAGCAGTTCAGGGGACGGGGGCTACACCTTC
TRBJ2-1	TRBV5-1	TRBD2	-	CASSFQSGRGYNEQFF	TGCGCCAGCAGCTTCCAATCGGGGAGGGGATACAATGAGCAGTTCTTC
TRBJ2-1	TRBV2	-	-	CASSVDRYNEQFF	TGTGCCAGCAGTGTTGACAGATACAATGAGCAGTTCTTC
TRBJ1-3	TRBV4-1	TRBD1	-	CASSKGQDSSGNTIYF	TGCGCCAGCAGCAAGGGACAGGATTCCTCTGGAAACACCATATATTTT
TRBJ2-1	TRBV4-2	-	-	CASSQEDRGGWNEQFF	TGTGCCAGCAGCCAAGAAGACAGGGGAGGGTGGAATGAGCAGTTCTTC
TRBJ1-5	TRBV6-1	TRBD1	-	CASTRDRGQPQHF	TGTGCCAGCACCAGGGACAGGGGGCAACCCCAGCATTTT
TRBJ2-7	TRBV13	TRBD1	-	CASSAQSGQGSEQYF	TGTGCCAGCAGCGCGCAGTCGGGACAGGGGAGCGAGCAGTACTTC
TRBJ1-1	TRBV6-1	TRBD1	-	CASSDATGVTEAFF	TGTGCCAGCAGTGACGCGACAGGGGTCACTGAAGCTTTCTTT
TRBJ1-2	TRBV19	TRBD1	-	CASSLRQGNNYGYTF	TGTGCCAGTAGTCTCCGACAGGGGAATAACTATGGCTACACCTTC